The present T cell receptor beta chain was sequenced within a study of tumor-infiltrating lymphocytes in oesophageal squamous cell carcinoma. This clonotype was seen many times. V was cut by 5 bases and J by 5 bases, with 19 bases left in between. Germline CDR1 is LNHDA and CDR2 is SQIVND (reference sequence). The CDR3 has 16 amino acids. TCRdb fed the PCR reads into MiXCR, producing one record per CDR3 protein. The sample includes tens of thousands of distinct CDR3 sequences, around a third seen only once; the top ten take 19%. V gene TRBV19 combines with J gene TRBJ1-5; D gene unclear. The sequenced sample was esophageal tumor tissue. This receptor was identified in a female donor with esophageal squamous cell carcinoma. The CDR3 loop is CASSASGFLGDQPQHF. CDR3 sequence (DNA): TGTGCCAGTAGTGCATCCGGGTTCCTTGGCGATCAGCCCCAGCATTTT.